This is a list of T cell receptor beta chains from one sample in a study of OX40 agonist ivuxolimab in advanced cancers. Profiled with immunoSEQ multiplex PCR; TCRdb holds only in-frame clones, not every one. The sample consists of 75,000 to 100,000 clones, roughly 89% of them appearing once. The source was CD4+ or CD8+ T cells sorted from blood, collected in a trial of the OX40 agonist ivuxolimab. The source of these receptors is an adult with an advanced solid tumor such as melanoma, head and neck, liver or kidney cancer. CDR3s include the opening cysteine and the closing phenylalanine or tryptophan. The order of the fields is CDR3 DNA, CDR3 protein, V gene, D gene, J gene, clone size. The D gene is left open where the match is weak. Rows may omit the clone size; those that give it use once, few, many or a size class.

DNA: TGCGCCAGCAGGGATCAGCCAGCCGGGGAGCTGTTTTTT; CDR3: CASRDQPAGELFF; V: TRBV10-1; D: .; J: TRBJ2-2; size: .
DNA: TGTGCCAGCTCATCCGAAGGCACCGGGGAGCTGTTTTTT; CDR3: CASSSEGTGELFF; V: TRBV18; D: .; J: TRBJ2-2; size: .
DNA: TGCGCCAGCAGCTTGGCCGCCGGCCAAGAGACCCAGTACTTC; CDR3: CASSLAAGQETQYF; V: TRBV5-1; D: .; J: TRBJ2-5; size: .
DNA: TGCAGTACTAAGGGGGGGGAGGAGACCCAGTACTTC; CDR3: CSTKGGEETQYF; V: TRBV29-1; D: .; J: TRBJ2-5; size: .
DNA: TGTGCCAGCAGCGTAGGCAGCAGTTCGAACACTGAAGCTTTCTTT; CDR3: CASSVGSSSNTEAFF; V: TRBV9; D: .; J: TRBJ1-1; size: .
DNA: TGTGCCAGCAGCCACCCCCCGGGACTAGCGGGTCTTGGGGGGTACGAGCAGTACTTC; CDR3: CASSHPPGLAGLGGYEQYF; V: TRBV14; D: TRBD2; J: TRBJ2-7; size: .
DNA: TGTGCCACCCCGGGACGGAGCTCCTACGAGCAGTACTTC; CDR3: CATPGRSSYEQYF; V: TRBV6-1; D: .; J: TRBJ2-7; size: .
DNA: TGTGCCAGCAGCCAAGATTTCCACGGGGGCTACACCTTC; CDR3: CASSQDFHGGYTF; V: TRBV4-2; D: .; J: TRBJ1-2; size: .
DNA: TGCGCCAGCAGCTTTGGTGGGGCCCAGACCTACAATGAGCAGTTCTTC; CDR3: CASSFGGAQTYNEQFF; V: TRBV5-1; D: .; J: TRBJ2-1; size: .
DNA: TGTGCCAGCAGCCAAGCGGGGTCGGCTAGCCAGCAGTACTTC; CDR3: CASSQAGSASQQYF; V: TRBV13; D: TRBD2; J: TRBJ2-7; size: .
DNA: TGTGCCAGCAGCCCGGGGCGGACTTCGAACACCGGGGAGCTGTTTTTT; CDR3: CASSPGRTSNTGELFF; V: TRBV5-8; D: .; J: TRBJ2-2; size: .
DNA: TGTGCCAGCAGTTTAAGGAACACCGGGGAGCTGTTTTTT; CDR3: CASSLRNTGELFF; V: TRBV6-6; D: .; J: TRBJ2-2; size: .
DNA: TGTGCCAGCAGTGAGGGGCTCGCCTGGAATGAGCAGTTCTTC; CDR3: CASSEGLAWNEQFF; V: TRBV9; D: .; J: TRBJ2-1; size: .
DNA: TGTGCCAGTTTCCTAGCGGGGTCAGATACGCAGTATTTT; CDR3: CASFLAGSDTQYF; V: TRBV5-6; D: TRBD2; J: TRBJ2-3; size: few
DNA: TGTGCCATCAACGTTGCCGGCACAGATACGCAGTATTTT; CDR3: CAINVAGTDTQYF; V: TRBV10-3; D: .; J: TRBJ2-3; size: .
DNA: TGCGCCAGCAGCTTGGGGAGGTCGGCAGATACGCAGTATTTT; CDR3: CASSLGRSADTQYF; V: TRBV5-1; D: .; J: TRBJ2-3; size: .
DNA: TGTGCCAGCAGCTTTCACAGGACAGCTGGAAACACCATATATTTT; CDR3: CASSFHRTAGNTIYF; V: TRBV11-2; D: .; J: TRBJ1-3; size: once
DNA: TGTGCCAGCAGCCACCATGGGGGGCCCCAAGAGACCCAGTACTTC; CDR3: CASSHHGGPQETQYF; V: TRBV14; D: .; J: TRBJ2-5; size: .
DNA: TGTGCCAGCAGTAACGGACCGGGGGAAAAACTGTTTTTT; CDR3: CASSNGPGEKLFF; V: TRBV7-2; D: .; J: TRBJ1-4; size: .
DNA: TGTGCCAGCTCAGACCCGTACGAAAAACTGTTTTTT; CDR3: CASSDPYEKLFF; V: TRBV7-2; D: .; J: TRBJ1-4; size: once
DNA: TGTGCCAGCAGTTACTCTAGAGACAGGGGGGATGGCTACACCTTC; CDR3: CASSYSRDRGDGYTF; V: TRBV6-5; D: TRBD1; J: TRBJ1-2; size: .
DNA: TGTGCCAGCTCACGGTCGGGGCAGACCACAGATACGCAGTATTTT; CDR3: CASSRSGQTTDTQYF; V: TRBV18; D: .; J: TRBJ2-3; size: .
DNA: TGTGCCAGCAGTTACGAAGGGACAGGGGGCTACGAGCAGTACTTC; CDR3: CASSYEGTGGYEQYF; V: TRBV6-5; D: TRBD1; J: TRBJ2-7; size: .
DNA: TGTGCCAGCAGGACCCAGGAAATTAGCAATCAGCCCCAGCATTTT; CDR3: CASRTQEISNQPQHF; V: TRBV6-6; D: .; J: TRBJ1-5; size: .
DNA: TGTGCCAGTAGTACCCCGTTTGAAAACACCGAGAACACTGAAGCTTTCTTT; CDR3: CASSTPFENTENTEAFF; V: TRBV19; D: .; J: TRBJ1-1; size: .
DNA: TGTGCCAGCAGCTTAATCGTCAGGGGACCTTCTGAAGCTTTCTTT; CDR3: CASSLIVRGPSEAFF; V: TRBV7-8; D: .; J: TRBJ1-1; size: .
DNA: TGCGCCAGCAGTGAAGGTGGGGGGGCCTACAATGAGCAGTTCTTC; CDR3: CASSEGGGAYNEQFF; V: TRBV10-1; D: TRBD2; J: TRBJ2-1; size: .
DNA: TGTGCCAGCAGCCCCGAGAGGGGGCGGAATTCACCCCTCCACTTT; CDR3: CASSPERGRNSPLHF; V: TRBV7-2; D: TRBD1; J: TRBJ1-6; size: .
DNA: TGTGCCAGCAGCCGGGGTGGGGGGCCCTTAGGCAATCAGCCCCAGCATTTT; CDR3: CASSRGGGPLGNQPQHF; V: TRBV5-4; D: .; J: TRBJ1-5; size: .